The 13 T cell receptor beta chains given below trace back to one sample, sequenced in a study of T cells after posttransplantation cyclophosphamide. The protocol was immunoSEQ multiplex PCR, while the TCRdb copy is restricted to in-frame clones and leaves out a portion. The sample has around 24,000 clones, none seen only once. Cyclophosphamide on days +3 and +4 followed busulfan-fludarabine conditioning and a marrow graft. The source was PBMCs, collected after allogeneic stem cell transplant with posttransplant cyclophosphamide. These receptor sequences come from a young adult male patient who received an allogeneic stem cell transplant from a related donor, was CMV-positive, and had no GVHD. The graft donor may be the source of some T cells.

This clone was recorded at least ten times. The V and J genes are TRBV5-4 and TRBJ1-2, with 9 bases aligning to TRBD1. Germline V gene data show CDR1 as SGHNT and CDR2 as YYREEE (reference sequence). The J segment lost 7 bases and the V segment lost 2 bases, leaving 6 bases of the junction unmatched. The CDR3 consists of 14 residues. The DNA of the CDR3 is TGTGCCAGCAGCTTCCCCGGGACAGGGATTGGCTACACCTTC. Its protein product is CASSFPGTGIGYTF.

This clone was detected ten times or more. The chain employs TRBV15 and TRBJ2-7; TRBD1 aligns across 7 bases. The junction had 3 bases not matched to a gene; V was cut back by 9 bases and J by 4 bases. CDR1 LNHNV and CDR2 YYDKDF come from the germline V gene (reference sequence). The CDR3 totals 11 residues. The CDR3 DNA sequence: TGTGCCACGCGACAGGGTTACGAGCAGTACTTC. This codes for CATRQGYEQYF. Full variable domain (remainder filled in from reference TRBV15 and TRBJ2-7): DAMVIQNPRYQVTQFGKPVTLSCSQTLNHNVMYWYQQKSSQAPKLLFHYYDKDFNNEADTPDNFQSRRPNTSFCFLDIRSPGLGDTAMYLCATRQGYEQYFGPGTRLTVT.

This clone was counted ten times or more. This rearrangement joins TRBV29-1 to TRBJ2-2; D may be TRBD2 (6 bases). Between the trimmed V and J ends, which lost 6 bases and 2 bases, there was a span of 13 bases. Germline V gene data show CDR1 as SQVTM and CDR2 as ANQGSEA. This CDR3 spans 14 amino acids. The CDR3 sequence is CSVGLATNTGELFF. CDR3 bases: TGCAGCGTCGGGCTAGCGACTAACACCGGGGAGCTGTTTTTT.

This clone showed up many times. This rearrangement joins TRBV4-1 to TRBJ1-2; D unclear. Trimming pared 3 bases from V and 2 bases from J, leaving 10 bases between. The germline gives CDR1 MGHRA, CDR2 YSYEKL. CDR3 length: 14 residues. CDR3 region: CASSQLVENYGYTF. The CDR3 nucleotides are TGCGCCAGCAGCCAGTTGGTAGAGAACTATGGCTACACCTTC.

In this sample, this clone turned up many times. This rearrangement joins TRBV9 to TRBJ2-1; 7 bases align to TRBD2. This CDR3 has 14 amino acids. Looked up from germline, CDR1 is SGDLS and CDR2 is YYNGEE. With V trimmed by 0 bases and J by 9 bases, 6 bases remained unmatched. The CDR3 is CASSVATTGGEQFF. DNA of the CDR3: TGTGCCAGCAGCGTAGCTACAACGGGAGGTGAGCAGTTCTTC.

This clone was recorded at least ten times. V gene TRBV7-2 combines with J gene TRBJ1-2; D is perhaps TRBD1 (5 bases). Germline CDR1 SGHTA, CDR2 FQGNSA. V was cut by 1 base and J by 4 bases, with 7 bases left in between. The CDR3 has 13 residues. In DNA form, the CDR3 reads TGTGCCAGCAGCTTAGTGGGGCGCTATGGCTACACCTTC. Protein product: CASSLVGRYGYTF.

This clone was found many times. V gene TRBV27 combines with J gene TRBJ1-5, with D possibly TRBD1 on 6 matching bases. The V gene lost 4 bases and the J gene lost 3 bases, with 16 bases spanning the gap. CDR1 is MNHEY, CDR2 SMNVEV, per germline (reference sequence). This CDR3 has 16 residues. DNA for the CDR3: TGTGCCAGCAGTTCTGCCCAGGGGCTCCACAATCAGCCCCAGCATTTT. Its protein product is CASSSAQGLHNQPQHF.

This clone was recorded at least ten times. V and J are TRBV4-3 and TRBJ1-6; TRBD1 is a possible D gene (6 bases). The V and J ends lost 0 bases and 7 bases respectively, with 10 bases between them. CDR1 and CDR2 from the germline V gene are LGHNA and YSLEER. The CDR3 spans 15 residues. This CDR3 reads CASSQDRGVNSPLHF. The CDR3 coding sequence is TGCGCCAGCAGCCAAGACAGGGGTGTAAATTCACCCCTCCACTTT.

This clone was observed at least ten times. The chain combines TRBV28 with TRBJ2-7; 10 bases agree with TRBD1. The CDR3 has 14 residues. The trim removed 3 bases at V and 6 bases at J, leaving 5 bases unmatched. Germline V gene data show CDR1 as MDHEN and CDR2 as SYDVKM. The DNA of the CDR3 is TGTGCCAGCAGTTTTTACGGACAGGGGGGCGAGCAGTACTTC. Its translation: CASSFYGQGGEQYF.

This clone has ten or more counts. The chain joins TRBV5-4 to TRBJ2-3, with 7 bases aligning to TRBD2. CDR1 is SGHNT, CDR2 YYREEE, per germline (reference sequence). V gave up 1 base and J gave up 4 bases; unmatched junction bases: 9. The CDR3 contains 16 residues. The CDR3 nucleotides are TGTGCCAGCAGCTTGATGGGGGAGGGCCGGCCAGATACGCAGTATTTT. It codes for CASSLMGEGRPDTQYF.

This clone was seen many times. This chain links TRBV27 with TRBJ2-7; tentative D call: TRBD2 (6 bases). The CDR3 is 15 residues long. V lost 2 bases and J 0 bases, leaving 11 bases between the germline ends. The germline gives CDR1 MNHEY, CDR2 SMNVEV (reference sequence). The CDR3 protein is CASSLTGSSSYEQYF. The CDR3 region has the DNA TGTGCCAGCAGTTTAACCGGGAGCAGCTCCTACGAGCAGTACTTC.

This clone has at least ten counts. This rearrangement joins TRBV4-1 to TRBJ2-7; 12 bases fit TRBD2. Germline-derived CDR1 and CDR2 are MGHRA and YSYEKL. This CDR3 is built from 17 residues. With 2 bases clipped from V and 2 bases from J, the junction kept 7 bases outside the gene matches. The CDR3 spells CASSQPSGRAQTYEQYF. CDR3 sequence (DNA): TGCGCCAGCAGCCAACCTAGCGGGAGGGCCCAAACCTACGAGCAGTACTTC.

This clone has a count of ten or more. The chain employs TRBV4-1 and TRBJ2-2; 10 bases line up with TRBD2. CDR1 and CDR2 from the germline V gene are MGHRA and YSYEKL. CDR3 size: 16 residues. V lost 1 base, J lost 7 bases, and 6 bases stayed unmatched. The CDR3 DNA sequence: TGCGCCAGCAGCCAAGGGCTAGCGGGAGTTGGCGGGGAGCTGTTTTTT. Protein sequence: CASSQGLAGVGGELFF.